This TCR beta chain is from a study of blood T cell repertoires in COVID-19. The CDR3 contains 14 residues. Germline loops: CDR1 SQVTM, CDR2 ANQGSEA. V gave up 5 bases and J gave up 3 bases; unmatched junction bases: 7. Only a few counts were recorded for this clone. Some clones are missing from TCRdb's copy, which holds only in-frame ones; the method was immunoSEQ multiplex PCR. The data contain 200,000 to 250,000 clones, more than 75% of them singletons. The TCR comes from a man in his forties or fifties with acute or convalescent COVID-19. The sample comprised peripheral blood. The chain is built from TRBV29-1 and TRBJ2-1, with TRBD1 matching over 7 bases. CDR3 nucleotide sequence: TGCAGCGTTTCACAGGGGCTAGGCTACAATGAGCAGTTCTTC. Amino acids: CSVSQGLGYNEQFF.